This T cell receptor (beta chain) came from a study of blood T cell repertoires in COVID-19. Only in-frame clones appear in the TCRdb table, and some are missing; sequencing was by immunoSEQ multiplex PCR. The sample holds nearly 250,000 clones, about 82% seen once. The germline V gene encodes CDR1 ENHRY and CDR2 SYGVKD. Trimming removed 0 bases from V and 3 bases from J, with 14 bases in between. This CDR3 contains 16 residues. The chain has TRBV10-3 and TRBJ1-1; D is perhaps TRBD1 (6 bases). Source material: peripheral blood. The TCR originated in a woman older than 75 with COVID-19, enrolled during active disease. As DNA, the CDR3 is TGTGCCATCAGTGAGTCTATACAGGGTGGGTACACTGAAGCTTTCTTT. As protein: CAISESIQGGYTEAFF.